Shown below are 21 T cell receptor beta chains from a single sample sequenced in a study of cytomegalovirus exposure and HLA in healthy donors. In the PCR, 60 Vbeta and 13 Jbeta primers were used. The table came from immunoSEQ multiplex PCR; TCRdb's copy has only in-frame clones and leaves some out. This table holds under 200,000 clones, approximately 71% found once. Sequenced material: PBMCs. The receptors were gathered from a girl aged 10-17 years in good health and CMV-seronegative.

The chain joins TRBV5-6 to TRBJ2-7; D is perhaps TRBD1 (6 bases). Germline CDR1 and CDR2: SGHDT and YYEEEE. The CDR3 extends over 14 amino acids. Deletions cut 5 bases from V and 2 bases from J, with 14 bases between. CDR3 sequence reads: CASSFGQSTYEQYF. The DNA for the CDR3 is TGTGCCAGCAGTTTCGGACAGTCCACCTACGAGCAGTACTTC.

V gene TRBV6-1 combines with J gene TRBJ1-4; 9 bases agree with TRBD1. The CDR3 spans 16 residues. The germline V gene encodes CDR1 MNHNS and CDR2 SASEGT. Trimming removed 2 bases from V and 5 bases from J; junction bases left unmatched: 6. Here the CDR3 DNA reads TGTGCCAGCAGTGAAAGAAGACAGGGGGAAAATGAAAAACTGTTTTTT. It codes for CASSERRQGENEKLFF.

The V gene is TRBV7-8, the J gene TRBJ2-1, with TRBD2 matching over 8 bases. The germline gives CDR1 SGHVS, CDR2 FQNEAQ. There are 17 residues in the CDR3. V shed 5 bases, J shed 5 bases, and the junction held 14 bases outside the gene matches. CDR3 amino acids: CASSLSGGPGKDNEQFF. CDR3 bases: TGTGCCAGCAGCCTCAGCGGGGGCCCCGGGAAAGACAATGAGCAGTTCTTC.

This sequence joins TRBV15 and TRBJ1-5; 10 bases line up with TRBD1. Germline assignment: CDR1 LNHNV and CDR2 YYDKDF (reference sequence). V lost 1 base and J lost 4; bases outside the gene matches: 7. The CDR3 length is 17 residues. CDR3 coding DNA: TGTGCCACCAGCAGAGGCGGGACAGGGGCAAGAAATCAGCCCCAGCATTTT. The encoded protein is CATSRGGTGARNQPQHF.

This clone showed up just once. The genes are TRBV5-1 and TRBJ2-2, with 9 bases that match TRBD2. The CDR3 sequence is 18 residues long. V was pared by 4 bases and J by 5 bases, with 15 bases of the junction left unmatched. In germline, CDR1 is SGHRS, CDR2 YFSETQ. This CDR3 reads CASSPLGPNSGGTGELFF. The CDR3 nucleotides read TGCGCCAGCAGCCCCCTTGGCCCTAATAGCGGGGGTACCGGGGAGCTGTTTTTT.

The chain recombines TRBV30 with TRBJ1-5; tentatively, D is TRBD1 (6 bases). This CDR3 has 16 amino acids. Germline V gene data show CDR1 as GTSNPN and CDR2 as SVGIG (reference sequence). Deletions cut 5 bases from V and 0 bases from J, with 17 bases between. The CDR3 nucleotides are TGTGCCTGGGGTCGGGGGGGCCCTTATAGCAATCAGCCCCAGCATTTT. Protein product: CAWGRGGPYSNQPQHF.

The chain joins TRBV2 to TRBJ2-7, with D maybe TRBD1 (5 bases). Deletions cut 3 bases from V and 2 bases from J, with 11 bases between. Germline V gene sequence: CDR1 SNHLY, CDR2 FYNNEI. The CDR3 length is 14 residues. This CDR3 reads CASSDVPGPYEQYF. The DNA for the CDR3 is TGTGCCAGCAGTGATGTGCCAGGGCCCTACGAGCAGTACTTC.

The V call is TRBV5-1, the J call TRBJ2-2; possible D gene TRBD2, 6 bases. The germline CDR1 and CDR2 sequences are SGHRS and YFSETQ. The V end lost 0 bases, the J end lost 6 bases, and 12 bases lay between the germline ends. The CDR3 runs 15 residues. CDR3: CASSLGQGGAGELFF. For the CDR3, the DNA is TGCGCCAGCAGCTTGGGGCAGGGAGGCGCCGGGGAGCTGTTTTTT. Full variable domain (missing parts from reference TRBV5-1 and TRBJ2-2): KAGVTQTPRYLIKTRGQQVTLSCSPISGHRSVSWYQQTPGQGLQFLFEYFSETQRNKGNFPGRFSGRQFSNSRSEMNVSTLELGDSALYLCASSLGQGGAGELFFGEGSRLTVL.

This clone was seen a handful of times. This chain joins TRBV27 and TRBJ1-1; D is ambiguous. The CDR3 totals 12 residues. V gave up 2 bases and J gave up 1 base, with 2 bases separating them. In germline, CDR1 is MNHEY, CDR2 SMNVEV (reference sequence). The CDR3 here is CASSLQNTEAFF. CDR3 nucleotides: TGTGCCAGCAGTTTACAGAACACTGAAGCTTTCTTT.

The chain has TRBV2 and TRBJ2-7; the D gene is possibly TRBD1 (6 bases). CDR1 and CDR2 from the germline V gene are SNHLY and FYNNEI. The CDR3 covers 14 residues. The germline V and J ends were trimmed by 4 bases and 3 bases, with 13 bases remaining between them. CDR3 loop: CASSGSGHHYEQYF. The CDR3 coding sequence is TGTGCCAGCAGTGGGTCGGGACACCACTACGAGCAGTACTTC.

This chain connects TRBV4-1 to TRBJ2-1, with 14 positions matching TRBD2. This CDR3 comprises 20 residues. Germline lookup yields CDR1 MGHRA and CDR2 YSYEKL. V lost 2 bases and J lost 6; bases outside the gene matches: 15. CDR3 sequence: CASSQFRLAGGLRLVNEQFF. The CDR3 DNA reads as TGCGCCAGCAGCCAATTCCGACTAGCGGGGGGGCTCCGGTTGGTCAATGAGCAGTTCTTC.

This chain joins TRBV27 and TRBJ1-5; 8 nucleotides agree with TRBD1. Trimming removed 6 bases from V and 7 bases from J; junction bases left unmatched: 8. CDR3 length: 14 residues. From germline, CDR1 is MNHEY and CDR2 SMNVEV (reference sequence). In nucleotides, the CDR3 is TGTGCCAGCAGCGTACAGGGGGACGGGCAGCCCCAGCATTTT. Its protein is CASSVQGDGQPQHF.

This clone was picked up one time. This chain uses TRBV7-8 with TRBJ2-5; D not certain. The CDR3 totals 15 residues. Germline loops: CDR1 SGHVS, CDR2 FQNEAQ. The V end lost 8 bases, the J end lost 4 bases, and 20 bases lay between the germline ends. The CDR3 DNA reads as TGTGCCAGCCAAGGATCCCGAACTAAAGGAGAGACCCAGTACTTC. It codes for CASQGSRTKGETQYF.

The rearrangement uses TRBV6-9 and TRBJ2-1; D perhaps matches TRBD2 (6 bases). CDR1 is MNHGY, CDR2 SVAAGI, per germline. The CDR3 has 16 amino acids. V lost 2 bases and J 2 bases, leaving 13 bases between the germline ends. In nucleotides, the CDR3 is TGTGCCAGCAGTTATGATTGGGACTTGCCCTACAATGAGCAGTTCTTC. Its translation is CASSYDWDLPYNEQFF.

The gene calls are TRBV13 and TRBJ1-2; tentative D call: TRBD1 (5 bases). Trimming removed 4 bases from V and 8 bases from J, with 29 bases in between. CDR1 and CDR2 (germline): PRHDT, FYEKMQ (reference sequence). This CDR3 region has 18 residues. CDR3: CASSSDGSPTGGMEGYTF. The CDR3 DNA follows: TGTGCCAGCAGCTCGGACGGGAGTCCCACAGGTGGGATGGAAGGCTACACCTTC.

V usage is TRBV29-1 and J usage is TRBJ2-5; maybe TRBD2 (5 bases). The V end lost 4 bases, the J end lost 5 bases, and 8 bases lay between the germline ends. CDR3 length: 11 amino acids. In germline, CDR1 is SQVTM, CDR2 ANQGSEA. The CDR3 coding sequence is TGCAGCGTTGGTCCGGGGGAGACCCAGTACTTC. Residues: CSVGPGETQYF. The variable domain in full, completed from reference TRBV29-1 and TRBJ2-5, reads SAVISQKPSRDICQRGTSLTIQCQVDSQVTMMFWYRQQPGQSLTLIATANQGSEATYESGFVIDKFPISRPNLTFSTLTVSNMSPEDSSIYLCSVGPGETQYFGPGTRLLVL.

The rearrangement uses TRBV19 and TRBJ2-7; 10 bases match TRBD1. The CDR3 is 14 amino acids. V lost 9 bases, J lost 1 base, and 6 bases stayed unmatched. CDR1 and CDR2 from the germline V gene are LNHDA and SQIVND (reference sequence). The CDR3 protein is CASKTGGKSYEQYF. The CDR3 DNA follows: TGTGCCAGCAAGACAGGGGGCAAGTCCTACGAGCAGTACTTC.

The chain joins TRBV11-3 to TRBJ2-3, with 9 bases fitting TRBD2. V lost 1 base and J lost 0; bases outside the gene matches: 11. The germline V gene has CDR1 SGHNT and CDR2 YENEEA. CDR3 size: 19 residues. CDR3 region: CASSLGSSGGPPSTDTQYF. The CDR3 DNA reads as TGTGCCAGCAGCTTAGGTTCCAGCGGGGGGCCTCCTAGCACAGATACGCAGTATTTT.

J is TRBJ2-2 and V is TRBV7-3; 12 positions match TRBD1. The length of the CDR3 is 16 residues. V dropped 5 bases and J dropped 5; count of bases not matched to a gene: 6. Germline CDR1 and CDR2: SGHTA and FQGTGA. CDR3 bases: TGTGCCAGCAGCGGACAGGGACAGGGGGCAACCGGGGAGCTGTTTTTT. The encoded protein is CASSGQGQGATGELFF. Full variable domain (outside the CDR3, taken from reference TRBV7-3 and TRBJ2-2): GAGVSQTPSNKVTEKGKYVELRCDPISGHTALYWYRQSLGQGPEFLIYFQGTGAADDSGLPNDRFFAVRPEGSVSTLKIQRTERGDSAVYLCASSGQGQGATGELFFGEGSRLTVL.

This sequence joins TRBV7-7 and TRBJ1-5; D call uncertain. This CDR3 comprises 14 residues. Trimming took 5 bases from V and 7 from J, leaving 15 bases between them. Germline V gene lookup returns CDR1 SSHAT and CDR2 FNYEAQ (reference sequence). The CDR3: CASSLKRVLQPQHF. CDR3 nucleotide sequence: TGTGCCAGCAGCCTTAAGAGGGTCTTACAGCCCCAGCATTTT.

This rearrangement joins TRBV6-1 to TRBJ2-7; 9 positions agree with TRBD2. CDR1 is MNHNS, CDR2 SASEGT, per germline. The V gene end was trimmed by 7 bases and the J gene end by 2 bases; junction bases not matched to a gene: 3. This CDR3 region has 13 residues. The CDR3 nucleotides are TGTGCCAGCATGCGGACTAGCGCCTACGAGCAGTACTTC. Translated, it gives CASMRTSAYEQYF.